Below, 10 T cell receptor beta chains from the same sample are listed, as sequenced in a study of T cell changes during pregnancy in multiple sclerosis. Profiling relied on immunoSEQ multiplex PCR, and the TCRdb table lists in-frame clones only, not all of them. This table holds approximately 18,000 clones, roughly 86% found once. This specimen was CD8+ T cells from peripheral blood mononuclear cells, taken in the second trimester of pregnancy. The receptors derive from a female donor in good health, enrolled as a control in a pregnancy study.

The chain uses TRBV9 and TRBJ2-5; 9 bases map to TRBD1. Germline V gives CDR1 SGDLS, CDR2 YYNGEE. J was trimmed by 5 bases and V by 4 bases; bases with no gene match: 6. CDR3 length equals 14 residues. This CDR3 reads CASSLQGARETQYF. Here the CDR3 DNA reads TGTGCCAGCAGCCTACAGGGGGCGCGGGAGACCCAGTACTTC.

The J gene is TRBJ2-7, the V gene TRBV6-6, with 7 bases fitting TRBD1. Germline trimming cut 6 bases from V and 7 bases from J; bases unmatched to any gene: 12. This CDR3 has 14 amino acids. CDR1 and CDR2 (germline): MNHNY, SVGAGI (reference sequence). The CDR3 DNA is TGTGCCAGCAGGCCTGACAGGGCTCCTCTTGAGCAGTACTTC. Encoded protein: CASRPDRAPLEQYF.

Remarks on this clone: This sample also contains other DNA sequences that code for the same CDR3. The chain employs TRBV9 and TRBJ2-3; D possibly corresponds to TRBD2 (6 bases). Germline V CDR1 and CDR2: SGDLS, YYNGEE. The CDR3 has 16 amino acids. V was trimmed by 3 bases and J by 0 bases, leaving 14 bases between them. DNA for the CDR3: TGTGCCAGCAGCGCCAAACTAGCCACTAGCACAGATACGCAGTATTTT. Translated: CASSAKLATSTDTQYF. The full variable domain, in which reference TRBV9 and TRBJ2-3 provide the parts outside the CDR3, is DSGVTQTPKHLITATGQRVTLRCSPRSGDLSVYWYQQSLDQGLQFLIQYYNGEERAKGNILERFSAQQFPDLHSELNLSSLELGDSALYFCASSAKLATSTDTQYFGPGTRLTVL.

CDR3 bases: TGTGCCAGCAGTTTAGCAGGGGACACCACTGAAGCTTTCTTT. Translation: CASSLAGDTTEAFF. The chain employs TRBV28 and TRBJ1-1; TRBD1 is a possible D gene (6 bases). Looked up from germline, CDR1 is MDHEN and CDR2 is SYDVKM. Trimming left V 2 bases short and J 4 bases short, with 11 bases between. This CDR3 contains 14 residues. The full variable domain, its missing parts supplied by reference TRBV28 and TRBJ1-1, is DVKVTQSSRYLVKRTGEKVFLECVQDMDHENMFWYRQDPGLGLRLIYFSYDVKMKEKGDIPEGYSVSREKKERFSLILESASTNQTSMYLCASSLAGDTTEAFFGQGTRLTVV.

The rearrangement links TRBV7-3 to TRBJ1-2; 11 positions agree with TRBD1. The CDR3 is made up of 14 amino acids. Per the germline V gene, CDR1 is SGHTA and CDR2 is FQGTGA. Trimming took 5 bases from V and 6 from J; bases not matched to a gene: 5. CDR3 sequence reads: CASSRGQGAHGYTF. As DNA, the CDR3 is TGTGCCAGCAGCCGCGGACAGGGGGCGCATGGCTACACCTTC. The full variable domain, its missing parts supplied by reference TRBV7-3 and TRBJ1-2, is GAGVSQTPSNKVTEKGKYVELRCDPISGHTALYWYRQSLGQGPEFLIYFQGTGAADDSGLPNDRFFAVRPEGSVSTLKIQRTERGDSAVYLCASSRGQGAHGYTFGSGTRLTVV.

This clone was recorded a few times. This CDR3 reads CASSQDQGQGVQPQHF. The DNA of the CDR3 is TGCGCCAGCAGCCAAGATCAAGGACAGGGAGTTCAGCCCCAGCATTTT. The chain employs TRBV4-1 and TRBJ1-5; 8 bases fit TRBD1. CDR3 length equals 16 residues. CDR1 MGHRA and CDR2 YSYEKL come from the germline V gene. Unmatched junction bases numbered 7, after V lost 0 bases and J lost 6 bases.

The chain is built from TRBV28 and TRBJ2-1; a possible D gene is TRBD1 (5 bases). V was clipped by 3 bases and J by 5 bases, with 17 bases between them. The CDR3 contains 16 residues. Germline CDR1 MDHEN, CDR2 SYDVKM. CDR3: CASSFLGLIQDNEQFF. The CDR3 DNA reads as TGTGCCAGCAGTTTTTTGGGCCTAATACAGGACAATGAGCAGTTCTTC.

This clone was detected once. The rearrangement joins TRBV30 to TRBJ1-5; no clear D gene. V shed 3 bases and J shed 6 bases, with 18 bases lying between them. CDR3 size: 15 residues. Germline CDR1 is GTSNPN and CDR2 is SVGIG (reference sequence). CDR3 nucleotides: TGTGCCTGGAGCTCGGGCCACCAAGGGAGTCAGCCCCAGCATTTT. Amino acids: CAWSSGHQGSQPQHF.

The genes are TRBV30 and TRBJ1-1; D is unresolved. V lost 0 bases to trimming and J lost 0 bases, with 14 bases between them. CDR3 length: 16 residues. CDR1 and CDR2 (germline): GTSNPN, SVGIG (reference sequence). The CDR3 nucleotides read TGTGCCTGGAGTGTACTAGGCCCAACTATGAACACTGAAGCTTTCTTT. This sequence encodes CAWSVLGPTMNTEAFF.

J is TRBJ1-3 and V is TRBV6-5; D not resolved. V lost 4 bases, J lost 0 bases, and 10 bases lay in between. CDR1 is MNHEY and CDR2 is SVGAGI in the germline V gene. The CDR3 is 15 residues long. This CDR3 is CASSLGSHSGNTIYF. CDR3 DNA: TGTGCCAGCAGTTTGGGCAGCCACTCTGGAAACACCATATATTTT.